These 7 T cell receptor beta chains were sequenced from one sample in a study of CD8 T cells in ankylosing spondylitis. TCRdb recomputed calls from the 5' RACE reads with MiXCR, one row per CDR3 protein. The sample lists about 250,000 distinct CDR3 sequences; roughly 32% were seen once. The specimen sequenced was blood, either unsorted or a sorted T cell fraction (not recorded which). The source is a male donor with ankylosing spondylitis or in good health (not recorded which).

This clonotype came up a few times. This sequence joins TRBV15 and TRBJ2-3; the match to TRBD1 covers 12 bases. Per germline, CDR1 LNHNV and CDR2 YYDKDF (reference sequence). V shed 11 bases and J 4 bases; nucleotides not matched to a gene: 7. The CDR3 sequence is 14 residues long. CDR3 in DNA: TGTGCCGTACGGGACAGGGGGCGCCCAGATACGCAGTATTTT. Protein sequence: CAVRDRGRPDTQYF.

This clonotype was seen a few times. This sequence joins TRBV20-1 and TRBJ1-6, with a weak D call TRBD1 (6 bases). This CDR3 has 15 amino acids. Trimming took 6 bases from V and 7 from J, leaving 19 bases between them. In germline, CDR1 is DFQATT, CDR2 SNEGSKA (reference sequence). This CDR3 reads CSAAYQGHQNSPLHF. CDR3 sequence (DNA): TGCAGTGCCGCATACCAGGGACACCAGAATTCACCCCTCCACTTT.

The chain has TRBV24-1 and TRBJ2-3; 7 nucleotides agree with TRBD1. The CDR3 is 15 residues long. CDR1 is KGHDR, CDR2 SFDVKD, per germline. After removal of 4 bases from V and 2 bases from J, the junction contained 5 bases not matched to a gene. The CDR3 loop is CATSDPDRFTDTQYF. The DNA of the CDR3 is TGTGCCACCAGTGACCCGGACAGGTTCACAGATACGCAGTATTTT.

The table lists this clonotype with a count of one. The CDR3 protein is CASSTGWGGANYGYTF. CDR3 in DNA: TGTGCCAGCAGCACAGGGTGGGGGGGAGCTAACTATGGCTACACCTTC. This rearrangement joins TRBV11-2 to TRBJ1-2, with D perhaps matching TRBD1 (6 bases). Germline V gives CDR1 SGHAT, CDR2 FQNNGV. Deletions cut 5 bases from V and 0 bases from J, with 16 bases between. This CDR3 is 16 amino acids long.

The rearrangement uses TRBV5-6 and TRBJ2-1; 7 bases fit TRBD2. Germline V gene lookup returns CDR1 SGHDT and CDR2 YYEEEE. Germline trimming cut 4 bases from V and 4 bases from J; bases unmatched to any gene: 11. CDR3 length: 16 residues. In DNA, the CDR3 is TGTGCCAGCAGCCCCCAGTTGGGGGGGTATTACAATGAGCAGTTCTTC. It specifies CASSPQLGGYYNEQFF.

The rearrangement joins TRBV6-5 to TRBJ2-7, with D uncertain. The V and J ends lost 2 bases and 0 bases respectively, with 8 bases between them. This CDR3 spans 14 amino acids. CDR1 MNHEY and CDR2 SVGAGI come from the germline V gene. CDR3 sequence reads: CASSYGADSYEQYF. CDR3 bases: TGTGCCAGCAGTTACGGCGCGGACTCCTACGAGCAGTACTTC.

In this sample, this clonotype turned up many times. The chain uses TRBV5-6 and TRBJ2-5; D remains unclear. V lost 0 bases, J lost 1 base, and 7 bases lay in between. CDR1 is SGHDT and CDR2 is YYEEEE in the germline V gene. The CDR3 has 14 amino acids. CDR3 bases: TGTGCCAGCAGCTTGGCATGGGGCCAAGAGACCCAGTACTTC. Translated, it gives CASSLAWGQETQYF.